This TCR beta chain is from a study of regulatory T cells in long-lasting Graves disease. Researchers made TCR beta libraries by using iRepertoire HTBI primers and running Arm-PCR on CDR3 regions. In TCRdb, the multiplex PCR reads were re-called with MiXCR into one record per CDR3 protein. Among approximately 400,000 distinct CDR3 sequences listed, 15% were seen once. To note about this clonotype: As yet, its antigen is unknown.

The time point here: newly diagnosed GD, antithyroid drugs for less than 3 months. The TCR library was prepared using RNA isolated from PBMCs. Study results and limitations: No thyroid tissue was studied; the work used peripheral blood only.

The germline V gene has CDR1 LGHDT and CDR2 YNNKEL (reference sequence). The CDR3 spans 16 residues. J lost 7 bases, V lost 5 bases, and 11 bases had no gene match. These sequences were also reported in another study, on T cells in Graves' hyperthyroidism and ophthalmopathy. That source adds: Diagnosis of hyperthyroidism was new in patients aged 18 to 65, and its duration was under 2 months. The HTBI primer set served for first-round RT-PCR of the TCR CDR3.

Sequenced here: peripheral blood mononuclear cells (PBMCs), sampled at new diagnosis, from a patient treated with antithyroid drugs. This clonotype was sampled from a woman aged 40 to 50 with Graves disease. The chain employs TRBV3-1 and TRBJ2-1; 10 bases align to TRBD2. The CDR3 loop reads CASSVSLAGALNEQFF. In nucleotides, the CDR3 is TGTGCCAGCAGCGTTTCCCTAGCGGGAGCGCTGAATGAGCAGTTCTTC.